This T cell receptor (beta chain) originates from a study of blood T cells in healthy people across ages (dated by TCRdb to the mid-2010s). A note on the overall study: In model experiments, template switching captured roughly one uniquely barcoded TCR beta cDNA molecule for every two T cells. Using deep sequencing normalized with unique cDNA molecular identifiers, the study measured how TCR beta repertoire diversity changes with age. The donors were split into four age groups: young (average 16 years), middle-aged (roughly 39), aged (over 55) and long-lived (approximately 80). To avoid experimental bias, donors of different ages were distributed randomly across sequencing lanes. For two donors (one aged 18 to 29 and one aged 80 or older), the study analyzed two additional independent replicas of 1 million unique cDNA reads from the same blood draw. Overall results and qualifications from the work: Compared with the aged group, the long-lived group had more naive CD4+ T cells, fewer expanded clones and increased TCR diversity, suggesting age selection. Donor CMV infection status was unknown, potentially confounding age-related changes in expanded clonotypes. Observed TCR beta diversity correlated strongly with the percentage of naive T cells measured by flow cytometry. Since profiling was done on bulk unsorted PBMCs, naive and antigen-experienced compartments could not be conclusively compared. Total diversity estimates from one million sequenced T cells were considered lower bounds and underestimates. Observed TCR beta diversity per million T cells fell roughly linearly with age, and a significant reduction was already apparent by age roughly 40.

In regard to this clonotype: Its antigen target is currently unknown. No per-base quality is available; no much larger clone lies one base away.

The roughly 38 donors, aged about 6 to 95 years, were systemically healthy Caucasian individuals from Russia. Each donor gave 8 to 10 milliliters of peripheral blood, drawn into EDTA-treated Vacutainer tubes. Ficoll-Paque density-gradient centrifugation was used to isolate PBMCs, with at least 6 million obtained per sample. Trizol reagent was used to extract total RNA from the PBMCs, yielding at least 5 micrograms per sample. For every donor, an aliquot of PBMCs went through flow cytometry to measure the percentages of naive CD45RAhigh/CD27high T cells. Library method: 5' RACE. TCRdb lists the instrument as Illumina HiSeq 2500. A second PCR of roughly 7 to 11 cycles was performed with a sample-barcoded 5' primer and a J-beta primer mix. Each TCR beta cDNA molecule received a unique molecular identifier from a template-switch 5' adaptor carrying 12 random nucleotides. At least 2.5 million CDR3-containing paired-end reads were obtained from each sample. The Mint cDNA synthesis kit, primed by a TRBC-specific oligonucleotide, was used to synthesize first-strand cDNA from all RNA. Following uracil-DNA glycosylase treatment, a first 18-cycle PCR with universal primers M1SS and BC2_uni_R was performed on all cDNA. Per the authors' processing: For normalization, 1 million high-quality reads were randomly selected from each sample, with every read carrying a distinct molecular identifier. Reads sharing molecular identifiers were discarded rather than binned into consensus sequences. MiTCR, run with a Q25 quality threshold and the strictest error-elimination algorithm, handled CDR3 identification, clonotype clustering and error correction. Lower-bound total TCR beta diversity was estimated with a nonparametric unseen species model using Euler transformation. TCRdb passed the public sequencing reads through fastp at Q25 and MiXCR, retaining productive beta sequences. CDR3 protein duplicates are merged, each entry listing the most common genes and DNA. For this entry, the V and J calls and clone size follow TCRdb and not the study's own pipeline. The sample records 780,000 or so distinct CDR3 sequences, roughly 50% of which are singletons. The ten largest clonotypes hold more than 25% of the sample.

The CDR3 measures 14 amino acids from cysteine to phenylalanine. This entry keeps only the CDR3 DNA: 42 bases, framed from base 1. The germline V gene gives CDR1 as MDHEN and CDR2 as SYDVKM. Trimming removed 5 bases from V and 2 bases from J, leaving 10 bases between the germline ends. The sequenced material came from blood. Recombination connected TRBV28 to TRBJ2-1, and perhaps TRBD2 as D gene, on 6 matching bases. This TCR was recovered from a man aged 40-49 years in good health. The CDR3 reads CASSEGGTYNEQFF. At the DNA level, the sequence is TGTGCCAGCAGTGAAGGAGGGACCTACAATGAGCAGTTCTTC.